The entry below gives a single T cell receptor beta chain sequence along with its context. The data originate from a study of blood T cell repertoires in COVID-19. Whole-study context: Whether acute or convalescent, the COVID-19 samples came from the United States, Italy and Spain. Sources were T cells, B-cell-depleted T cells, or PBMCs; the material itself was cDNA or gDNA.

Clones were read by immunoSEQ multiplex PCR, and TCRdb kept only the in-frame ones, dropping some. The sample gives tens of thousands of clones, about 86% of which show up once; roughly 5% is in the top ten. The CDR3 consists of 14 residues. The junction had 2 bases not matched to a gene; V was cut back by 2 bases and J by 2 bases. CDR1 is SGHRS and CDR2 is YFSETQ in the germline V gene. This chain links TRBV5-1 with TRBJ2-3; TRBD2 matches 7 bases. Sequencing input: peripheral blood. The receptor was isolated from a woman aged 80 or older with acute or convalescent COVID-19. The CDR3 loop reads CASSFLAVTDTQYF. In nucleotides, the CDR3 is TGCGCCAGCAGCTTCCTAGCGGTCACAGATACGCAGTATTTT.